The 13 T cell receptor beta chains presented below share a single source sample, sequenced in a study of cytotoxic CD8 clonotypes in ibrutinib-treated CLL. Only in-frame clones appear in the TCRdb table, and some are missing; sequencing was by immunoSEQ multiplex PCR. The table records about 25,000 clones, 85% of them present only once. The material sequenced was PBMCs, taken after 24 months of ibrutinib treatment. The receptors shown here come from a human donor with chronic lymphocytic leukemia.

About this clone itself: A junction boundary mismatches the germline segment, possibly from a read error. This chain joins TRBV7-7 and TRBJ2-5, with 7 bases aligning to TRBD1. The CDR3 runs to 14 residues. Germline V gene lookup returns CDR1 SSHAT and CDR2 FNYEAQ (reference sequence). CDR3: CASSLRGRQETQYF. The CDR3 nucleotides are TGTGCTAGCAGCCTGAGGGGGCGGCAAGAGACCCAGTACTTC.

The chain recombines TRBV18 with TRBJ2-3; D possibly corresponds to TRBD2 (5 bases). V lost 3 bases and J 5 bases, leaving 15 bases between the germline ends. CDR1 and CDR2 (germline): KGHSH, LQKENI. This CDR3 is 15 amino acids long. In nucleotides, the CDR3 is TGTGCCAGCTCACCCAACCTGGACTCCTTAGATACGCAGTATTTT. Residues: CASSPNLDSLDTQYF. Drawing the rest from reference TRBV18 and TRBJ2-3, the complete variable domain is NAGVMQNPRHLVRRRGQEARLRCSPMKGHSHVYWYRQLPEEGLKFMVYLQKENIIDESGMPKERFSAEFPKEGPSILRIQQVVRGDSAAYFCASSPNLDSLDTQYFGPGTRLTVL.

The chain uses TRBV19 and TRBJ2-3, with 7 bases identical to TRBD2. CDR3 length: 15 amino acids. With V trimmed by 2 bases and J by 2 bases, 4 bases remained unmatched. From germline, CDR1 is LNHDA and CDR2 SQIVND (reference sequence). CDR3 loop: CASSILAVDTDTQYF. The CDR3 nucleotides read TGTGCCAGTAGTATACTAGCGGTCGACACAGATACGCAGTATTTT.

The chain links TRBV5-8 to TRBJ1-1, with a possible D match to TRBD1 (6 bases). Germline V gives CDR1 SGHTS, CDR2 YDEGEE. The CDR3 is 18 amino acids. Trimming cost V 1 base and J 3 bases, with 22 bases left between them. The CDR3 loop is CASSLNGRQGLRDTEAFF. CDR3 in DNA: TGTGCCAGCAGCTTGAATGGTCGCCAGGGGCTCCGAGACACTGAAGCTTTCTTT. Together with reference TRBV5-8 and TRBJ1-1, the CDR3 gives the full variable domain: EAGVTQSPTHLIKTRGQQATLRCSPISGHTSVYWYQQALGLGLQFLLWYDEGEERNRGNFPPRFSGRQFPNYSSELNVNALELEDSALYLCASSLNGRQGLRDTEAFFGQGTRLTVV.

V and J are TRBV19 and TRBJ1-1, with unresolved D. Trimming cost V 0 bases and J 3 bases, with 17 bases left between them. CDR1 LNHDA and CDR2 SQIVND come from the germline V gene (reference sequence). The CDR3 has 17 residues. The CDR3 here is CASSIDPPGWGDTEAFF. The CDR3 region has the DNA TGTGCCAGTAGTATAGATCCTCCGGGCTGGGGTGACACTGAAGCTTTCTTT.

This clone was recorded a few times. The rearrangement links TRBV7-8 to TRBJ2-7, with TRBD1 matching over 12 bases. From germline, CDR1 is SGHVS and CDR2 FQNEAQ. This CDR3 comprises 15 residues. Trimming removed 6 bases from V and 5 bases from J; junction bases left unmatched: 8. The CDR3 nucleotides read TGTGCCAGCAGTCTACCGGGACAGGGGGCCAACGAGCAGTACTTC. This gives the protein CASSLPGQGANEQYF. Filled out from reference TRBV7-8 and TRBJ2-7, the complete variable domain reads GAGVSQSPRYKVAKRGQDVALRCDPISGHVSLFWYQQALGQGPEFLTYFQNEAQLDKSGLPSDRFFAERPEGSVSTLKIQRTQQEDSAVYLCASSLPGQGANEQYFGPGTRLTVT.

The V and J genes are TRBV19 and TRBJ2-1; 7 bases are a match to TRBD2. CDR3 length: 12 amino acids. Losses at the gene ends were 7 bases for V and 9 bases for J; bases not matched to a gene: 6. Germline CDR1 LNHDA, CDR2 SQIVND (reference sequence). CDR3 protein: CASTRDYAEQFF. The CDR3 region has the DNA TGTGCCAGTACCCGGGACTACGCTGAGCAGTTCTTC.

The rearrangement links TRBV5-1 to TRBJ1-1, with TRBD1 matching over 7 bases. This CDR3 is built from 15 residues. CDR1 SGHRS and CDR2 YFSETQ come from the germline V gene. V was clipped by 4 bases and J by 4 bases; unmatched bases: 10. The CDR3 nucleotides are TGCGCCAGCAGCCTTCAACGACAGGGCTCCACTGAAGCTTTCTTT. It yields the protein CASSLQRQGSTEAFF.

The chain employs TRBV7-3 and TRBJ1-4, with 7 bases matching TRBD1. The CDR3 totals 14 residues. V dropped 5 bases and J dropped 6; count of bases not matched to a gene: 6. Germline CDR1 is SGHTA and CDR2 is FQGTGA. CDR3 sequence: CASSETGRDEKLFF. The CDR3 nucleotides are TGTGCCAGCAGCGAGACAGGGAGGGATGAAAAACTGTTTTTT.

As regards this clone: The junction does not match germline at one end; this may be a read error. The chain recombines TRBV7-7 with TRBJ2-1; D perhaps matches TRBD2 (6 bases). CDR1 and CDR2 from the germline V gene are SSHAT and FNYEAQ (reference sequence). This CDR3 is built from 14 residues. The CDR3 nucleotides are TGTGCTAGCAGCTTAGAACTAGCTGACAATGAGCAGTTCTTC. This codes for CASSLELADNEQFF.

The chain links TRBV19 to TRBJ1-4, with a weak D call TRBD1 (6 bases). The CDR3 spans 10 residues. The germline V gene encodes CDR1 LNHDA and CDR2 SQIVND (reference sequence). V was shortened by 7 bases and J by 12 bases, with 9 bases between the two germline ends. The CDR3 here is CASKGVQLFF. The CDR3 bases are TGTGCCAGTAAGGGGGTACAACTGTTTTTT.

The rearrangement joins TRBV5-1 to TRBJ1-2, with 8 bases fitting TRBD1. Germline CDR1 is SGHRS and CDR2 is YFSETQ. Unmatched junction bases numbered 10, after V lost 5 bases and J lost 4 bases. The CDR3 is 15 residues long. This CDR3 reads CASSSKQGVTYGYTF. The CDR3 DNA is TGCGCCAGCAGTTCTAAACAGGGGGTGACCTATGGCTACACCTTC.

The CDR3 loop is CASSLGGSYTEAFF. The CDR3 nucleotides read TGCGCCAGCAGCTTGGGGGGGTCGTACACTGAAGCTTTCTTT. The chain combines TRBV5-1 with TRBJ1-1; the D gene is possibly TRBD1 (5 bases). This CDR3 contains 14 residues. Germline CDR1 and CDR2: SGHRS and YFSETQ. V was trimmed by 0 bases and J by 3 bases, leaving 9 bases between them.